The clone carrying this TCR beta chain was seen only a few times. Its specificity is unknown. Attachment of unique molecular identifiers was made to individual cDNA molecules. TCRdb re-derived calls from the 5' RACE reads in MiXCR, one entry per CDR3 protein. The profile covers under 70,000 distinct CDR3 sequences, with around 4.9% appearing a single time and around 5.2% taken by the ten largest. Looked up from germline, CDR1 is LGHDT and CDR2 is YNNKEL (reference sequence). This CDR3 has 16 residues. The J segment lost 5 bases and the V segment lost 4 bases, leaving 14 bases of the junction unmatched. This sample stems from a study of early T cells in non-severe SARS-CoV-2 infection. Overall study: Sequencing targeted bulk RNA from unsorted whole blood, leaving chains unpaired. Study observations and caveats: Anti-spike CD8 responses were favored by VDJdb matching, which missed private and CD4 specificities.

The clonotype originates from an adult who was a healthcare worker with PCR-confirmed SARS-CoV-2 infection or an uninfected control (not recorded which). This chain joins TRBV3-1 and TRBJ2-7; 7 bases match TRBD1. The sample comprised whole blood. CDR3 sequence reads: CASSRMRGLGSDEQYF. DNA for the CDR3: TGTGCCAGCAGCCGGATGAGGGGGCTGGGAAGCGACGAGCAGTACTTC.